This is a list of T cell receptor beta chains from one sample in a study of T-cell memory formation after mild COVID-19. In TCRdb, the 5' RACE reads were re-called with MiXCR into one record per CDR3 protein. This sample carries about 440,000 distinct CDR3 sequences, roughly 20% of them seen once, and the ten largest clones take roughly 8%. Sequencing was carried out using PBMCs or a T cell subset sorted from them (not recorded which). These receptors all stem from an adult woman who had mild COVID-19 (a few samples of this study predate the infection). Cell type and time point are not known. Each CDR3 is given with its conserved first and last residue. Fields, in order: V gene, D gene, J gene, clone size, CDR3 DNA, CDR3 protein. A D gene is named only where the DNA matches it firmly. Clone size is not always given. Where it is, it says once, few, many or a class for expanded clones.

TRBV12-3/TRBV12-4	-	TRBJ2-2	-	TGTGCCAGCAGTTTAGTTCCAGGGACCACCGGGGAGCTGTTTTTT	CASSLVPGTTGELFF
TRBV5-1	-	TRBJ2-3	-	TGCGCCAGCAGCTTATGGCAGGCAGACGATACGCAGTATTTT	CASSLWQADDTQYF
TRBV7-9	TRBD1	TRBJ2-5	-	TGTGCCAGCAGCTTATGGGGACAGCTACAAGAGACCCAGTACTTC	CASSLWGQLQETQYF
TRBV7-9	TRBD1	TRBJ1-1	many	TGTGCCAGCAGTCCAACTCCGGGACAGGGGGTGAATGAAGCTTTCTTT	CASSPTPGQGVNEAFF
TRBV20-1	TRBD1	TRBJ1-1	few	TGCAGTGCTAGGGAGGGGGCTGAAGGATTGGCTTTCTTT	CSAREGAEGLAFF
TRBV28	-	TRBJ1-2	few	TGTGCCAGCAGCTCAGCAGGGGACGGCTACACCTTC	CASSSAGDGYTF
TRBV7-2	TRBD2	TRBJ2-1	few	TGTGCCAGCAGCTTACAGGGTTTTAGCGGGAAATGGAATGAGCAGTTCTTC	CASSLQGFSGKWNEQFF
TRBV2	TRBD2	TRBJ2-2	-	TGTGCCAGCAGCCTAGCGGGGGGGGTAGCCGGGGAGCTGTTTTTT	CASSLAGGVAGELFF
TRBV5-1	-	TRBJ2-7	few	TGCGCCAGCATGGACGGAGCGGCCTCCTACGAGCAGTACTTC	CASMDGAASYEQYF
TRBV7-9	-	TRBJ2-5	few	TGTGCCAGCAGCTTTGGGGAAACTCAAGAGACCCAGTACTTC	CASSFGETQETQYF
TRBV27	TRBD2	TRBJ2-7	-	TGTGCCAGCAGTCCCCAAGCGGGAGGTACCTACGAGCAGTACTTC	CASSPQAGGTYEQYF
TRBV9	-	TRBJ1-2	-	TGTGCCAGCAGCGTAGGTTTATATGGCTACACCTTC	CASSVGLYGYTF
TRBV10-3	TRBD1	TRBJ2-1	-	TGTGCCATCAGTGGGACAGGGGGCAATGAGCAGTTCTTC	CAISGTGGNEQFF
TRBV5-6	TRBD1	TRBJ1-4	few	TGTGCCAGCAGCTTAGTACCGGGACAGGGAAGTGAAAAACTGTTTTTT	CASSLVPGQGSEKLFF
TRBV12-3/TRBV12-4	TRBD2	TRBJ2-3	-	TGTGCCAGCAGTTTTGGGGGGGGAGTAGATACGCAGTATTTT	CASSFGGGVDTQYF
TRBV27	-	TRBJ2-7	-	TGTGCCAGCAGTTTAATTGGACAGTCCTACGAGCAGTACTTC	CASSLIGQSYEQYF
TRBV3-1	-	TRBJ2-2	-	TGTGCCAGCCGGGGTAGGACGAACACCGGGGAGCTGTTTTTT	CASRGRTNTGELFF
TRBV11-3	-	TRBJ2-1	few	TGTGCCAGCAGCTTAGGCCCCTCAGGCCCTTACTCCTACAATGAGCAGTTCTTC	CASSLGPSGPYSYNEQFF
TRBV4-1	TRBD1	TRBJ2-5	-	TGCGCCAGCAGCCAATCGACAGGGGCGGCAGAGACCCAGTACTTC	CASSQSTGAAETQYF
TRBV5-4	TRBD1	TRBJ2-3	-	TGTGCCAGCAGCCCTGGACAGGGGTTTAAGACAGATACGCAGTATTTT	CASSPGQGFKTDTQYF
TRBV12-3/TRBV12-4	TRBD2	TRBJ2-1	-	TGTGCCAGCAGTTCCCGTAGCGGGGGGGCGGGCTATGAGCAGTTCTTC	CASSSRSGGAGYEQFF
TRBV5-1	-	TRBJ1-5	-	TGCGCCAGCAGCCCGGGAGGGGCATCTCAGCCCCAGCATTTT	CASSPGGASQPQHF
TRBV6-2/TRBV6-3	TRBD1	TRBJ2-7	-	TGTGCCAGCTCCGGGACAGGGTGGTACGAGCAGTACTTC	CASSGTGWYEQYF
TRBV12-3/TRBV12-4	TRBD2	TRBJ2-5	-	TGTGCCAGCAGTCCCCGGATAGCGGGGGGACAAGAGACCCAGTACTTC	CASSPRIAGGQETQYF
TRBV19	-	TRBJ1-1	-	TGTGCCAGTAGTATGAGATACACTGAAGCTTTCTTT	CASSMRYTEAFF
TRBV6-5	-	TRBJ1-1	once	TGTGCCAGCAGTTACTCGTCCGGCACGAAGAACACTGAAGCTTTCTTT	CASSYSSGTKNTEAFF
TRBV7-8	-	TRBJ2-7	-	TGTGCCAGCAGCTTCACCGGGACCTCAAGAGAGCAGTACTTC	CASSFTGTSREQYF
TRBV4-3	-	TRBJ1-1	-	TGCGCCAGCAGCCAAGGAGGGGGTAGGAACACTGAAGCTTTCTTT	CASSQGGGRNTEAFF
TRBV9	TRBD2	TRBJ2-1	-	TGTGCCAGCAGCGTATCAAGCGGGAGTGTGAATGAGCAGTTCTTC	CASSVSSGSVNEQFF
TRBV3-1	TRBD2	TRBJ2-7	-	TGTGCCAGCAGTATAAGCGGGGGCCTCCAGGCCTACGAGCAGTACTTC	CASSISGGLQAYEQYF
TRBV7-9	-	TRBJ1-5	few	TGTGCCAGCAGCCTCAGCGGTAGTTTGAAGCCCCAGCATTTT	CASSLSGSLKPQHF
TRBV15	TRBD1	TRBJ2-1	-	TGTGCCACCAGCAGAGATAGTTGGGGACAGACTTACAATGAGCAGTTCTTC	CATSRDSWGQTYNEQFF
TRBV7-9	-	TRBJ1-1	-	TGTGCCAGCAGCTTAGTCCGAGGGGTACTGACCACTGAAGCTTTCTTT	CASSLVRGVLTTEAFF
TRBV15	TRBD2	TRBJ2-3	-	TGTGCCACCAGCCTTAAGTGGGAGGGTTCCACAGATACGCAGTATTTT	CATSLKWEGSTDTQYF
TRBV4-3	-	TRBJ1-2	-	TGCGCCAGCAGCCCAGGGACTCCCCCTGAGACCTTC	CASSPGTPPETF
TRBV5-1	-	TRBJ2-3	-	TGCGCCAGCAGCTTGGCCGTAATTGCCCGCACAGATACGCAGTATTTT	CASSLAVIARTDTQYF
TRBV29-1	TRBD2	TRBJ2-1	few	TGCAGCGTATGGGGATTAGCGGGATCCCAATCCTACAATGAGCAGTTCTTC	CSVWGLAGSQSYNEQFF
TRBV24-1	-	TRBJ2-2	-	TGTGCCACCAGTCAGGGGAACACCGGGGAGCTGTTTTTT	CATSQGNTGELFF
TRBV27	-	TRBJ1-6	-	TGTGCCAGCAGCCGGGAGCCTAATTCACCCCTCCACTTT	CASSREPNSPLHF